The rows below give T cell receptor beta chains drawn from one sample of a study of OX40 agonist ivuxolimab in advanced cancers. Sequencing was performed with immunoSEQ multiplex PCR; in TCRdb, only in-frame clones are kept and a portion is missing. The table lists around 140,000 clones, 90% of them singletons, with around 1% in the top ten. The sequences come from CD4+ or CD8+ T cells sorted from blood, collected in a trial of the OX40 agonist ivuxolimab. These receptors were taken from an adult with an advanced solid tumor such as melanoma, head and neck, liver or kidney cancer. Both conserved end residues are part of each CDR3. The D gene is left open where the match is weak. Clone size, where shown, is once, few, many, or a class for clones that have expanded.

J gene: TRBJ2-1
V gene: TRBV6-5
clone size: .
D gene: .
CDR3 length: 11
CDR3 DNA: TGTGCCAGCAGATGGTTCGATGAGCAGTTCTTC
CDR3 protein: CASRWFDEQFF

J gene: TRBJ2-3
V gene: TRBV5-1
clone size: .
D gene: .
CDR3 length: 17
CDR3 DNA: TGCGCCAGCAGCTCCGGGCCGCGGGTGGGAAGCACAGATACGCAGTATTTT
CDR3 protein: CASSSGPRVGSTDTQYF

J gene: TRBJ2-5
V gene: TRBV7-8
clone size: .
D gene: .
CDR3 length: 16
CDR3 DNA: TGTGCCAGCAGCTCTCCGGGACACAAGTACCAAGAGACCCAGTACTTC
CDR3 protein: CASSSPGHKYQETQYF

J gene: TRBJ1-6
V gene: TRBV30
clone size: .
D gene: .
CDR3 length: 15
CDR3 DNA: TGTGCCTGGAGTAGGGAGAGCTCCTATAATTCACCCCTCCACTTT
CDR3 protein: CAWSRESSYNSPLHF

J gene: TRBJ2-7
V gene: TRBV28
clone size: .
D gene: TRBD2
CDR3 length: 14
CDR3 DNA: TGTGCCAGCAGTTCCCTAGCGGGGTCCTACGAGCAGTACTTC
CDR3 protein: CASSSLAGSYEQYF

J gene: TRBJ1-5
V gene: TRBV10-3
clone size: .
D gene: .
CDR3 length: 17
CDR3 DNA: TGTGCCATCAGTGAGGGAGAGGGTCGGTGGAGCAATCAGCCCCAGCATTTT
CDR3 protein: CAISEGEGRWSNQPQHF

J gene: TRBJ1-5
V gene: TRBV28
clone size: .
D gene: .
CDR3 length: 13
CDR3 DNA: TGTGCCAGCAGTTTTGGCAGCAATCAGCCCCAGCATTTT
CDR3 protein: CASSFGSNQPQHF

J gene: TRBJ2-5
V gene: TRBV27
clone size: .
D gene: TRBD2
CDR3 length: 13
CDR3 DNA: TGTGCCAGCAGGGCGGGAGTCGTCGAGACCCAGTACTTC
CDR3 protein: CASRAGVVETQYF

J gene: TRBJ1-4
V gene: TRBV19
clone size: once
D gene: .
CDR3 length: 15
CDR3 DNA: TGTGCCAGTAGTATGCGACAGGTCCGAAATGAAAAACTGTTTTTT
CDR3 protein: CASSMRQVRNEKLFF

J gene: TRBJ2-6
V gene: TRBV9
clone size: .
D gene: .
CDR3 length: 15
CDR3 DNA: TGTGCCAGCAGCGACAGGGTAGGTGGGGCCAACGTCCTGACTTTC
CDR3 protein: CASSDRVGGANVLTF

J gene: TRBJ2-7
V gene: TRBV5-1
clone size: .
D gene: TRBD1
CDR3 length: 14
CDR3 DNA: TGCGCCAGCAGCCCGGGACAGGGGGCCTACGAGCAGTACTTC
CDR3 protein: CASSPGQGAYEQYF

J gene: TRBJ2-7
V gene: TRBV15
clone size: .
D gene: TRBD1
CDR3 length: 15
CDR3 DNA: TGTGCCACCAGCAGAAACAGGGGAAGGTCCTACGAGCAGTACTTC
CDR3 protein: CATSRNRGRSYEQYF

J gene: TRBJ2-5
V gene: TRBV25-1
clone size: once
D gene: .
CDR3 length: 12
CDR3 DNA: TGTGCCAGCAGTGAGTACCAAGAGACCCAGTACTTC
CDR3 protein: CASSEYQETQYF

J gene: TRBJ2-3
V gene: TRBV30
clone size: .
D gene: .
CDR3 length: 15
CDR3 DNA: TGTGCCTGGAGTGTACCCGGGACCCGCAAGACTACGCAGTATTTT
CDR3 protein: CAWSVPGTRKTTQYF

J gene: TRBJ1-1
V gene: TRBV28
clone size: .
D gene: .
CDR3 length: 13
CDR3 DNA: TGTGCCAGCGGTAGGCAGCTGAACACTGAAGCTTTCTTT
CDR3 protein: CASGRQLNTEAFF

J gene: TRBJ1-5
V gene: TRBV19
clone size: .
D gene: TRBD1
CDR3 length: 16
CDR3 DNA: TGTGCCAGTAGTAGGGACAGGGCGTTCGGCAATCAGCCCCAGCATTTT
CDR3 protein: CASSRDRAFGNQPQHF

J gene: TRBJ2-3
V gene: TRBV6-6
clone size: .
D gene: TRBD2
CDR3 length: 15
CDR3 DNA: TGTGCCAGCAGTTACACGGGGGGGGGAACAGATACGCAGTATTTT
CDR3 protein: CASSYTGGGTDTQYF

J gene: TRBJ2-5
V gene: TRBV6-5
clone size: .
D gene: .
CDR3 length: 15
CDR3 DNA: TGTGCCAGCAGCCCAGGGGCAGGGGGGCCGGAGACCCAGTACTTC
CDR3 protein: CASSPGAGGPETQYF

J gene: TRBJ2-1
V gene: TRBV9
clone size: .
D gene: TRBD2
CDR3 length: 20
CDR3 DNA: TGTGCCAGCAGCATCCTGGGACTAGCGGGAGGTGGGGGTACAGTGAATGAGCAGTTCTTC
CDR3 protein: CASSILGLAGGGGTVNEQFF

J gene: TRBJ2-5
V gene: TRBV12-5
clone size: .
D gene: TRBD1
CDR3 length: 16
CDR3 DNA: TGTGCTAGTGGTTCCGCCGTTGGGACAGTTAAAGAGACCCAGTACTTC
CDR3 protein: CASGSAVGTVKETQYF

J gene: TRBJ2-7
V gene: TRBV28
clone size: .
D gene: .
CDR3 length: 16
CDR3 DNA: TGTGCCAGCAGGGATCCAAGGGAATCTCCCGTCCACGAGCAGTACTTC
CDR3 protein: CASRDPRESPVHEQYF

J gene: TRBJ2-2
V gene: TRBV5-1
clone size: .
D gene: .
CDR3 length: 16
CDR3 DNA: TGCGCCAGCAGCTTTACGGGGACAAGGGACACCGGGGAGCTGTTTTTT
CDR3 protein: CASSFTGTRDTGELFF

J gene: TRBJ2-5
V gene: TRBV5-4
clone size: .
D gene: .
CDR3 length: 14
CDR3 DNA: TGTGCCAGCAGCTTGGCGGGGGCCGCGGAGACCCAGTACTTC
CDR3 protein: CASSLAGAAETQYF

J gene: TRBJ1-2
V gene: TRBV28
clone size: .
D gene: .
CDR3 length: 12
CDR3 DNA: TGTGCCAGCAGTCTCCAAAGGTATGGCTACACCTTC
CDR3 protein: CASSLQRYGYTF

J gene: TRBJ2-1
V gene: TRBV28
clone size: .
D gene: .
CDR3 length: 12
CDR3 DNA: TGTGCCAGCAGTGCCCCGGGGCCTTCGCAGTTCTTC
CDR3 protein: CASSAPGPSQFF

J gene: TRBJ2-3
V gene: TRBV7-7
clone size: .
D gene: TRBD2
CDR3 length: 16
CDR3 DNA: TGTGCTAGCAGCTTAGCACTAGCGCCTAACACAGATACGCAGTATTTT
CDR3 protein: CASSLALAPNTDTQYF

J gene: TRBJ2-3
V gene: TRBV7-6
clone size: few
D gene: .
CDR3 length: 15
CDR3 DNA: TGTGCCAGCAGCCCTTTTGGCCTTGGGGCAGATACGCAGTATTTT
CDR3 protein: CASSPFGLGADTQYF

J gene: TRBJ2-7
V gene: TRBV30
clone size: .
D gene: TRBD2
CDR3 length: 14
CDR3 DNA: TGTGCCTGGAGTGTGGCGGGAGGGAACCACGAGCAGTACTTC
CDR3 protein: CAWSVAGGNHEQYF

J gene: TRBJ2-1
V gene: TRBV9
clone size: .
D gene: TRBD2
CDR3 length: 16
CDR3 DNA: TGTGCCAGCAGCCTAGCGGGCGGGATATCCTACAATGAGCAGTTCTTC
CDR3 protein: CASSLAGGISYNEQFF

J gene: TRBJ1-3
V gene: TRBV4-2
clone size: .
D gene: TRBD1
CDR3 length: 17
CDR3 DNA: TGTGCCAGCAGCCAAGAGGTACCCAGGGGGCATGGAAACACCATATATTTT
CDR3 protein: CASSQEVPRGHGNTIYF

J gene: TRBJ2-2
V gene: TRBV7-9
clone size: .
D gene: TRBD2
CDR3 length: 16
CDR3 DNA: TGTGCCAGCAGCTTTGCACTAGCGGGAGTCCCCGGGGAGCTGTTTTTT
CDR3 protein: CASSFALAGVPGELFF

J gene: TRBJ2-7
V gene: TRBV5-1
clone size: .
D gene: TRBD2
CDR3 length: 14
CDR3 DNA: TGCGCCAGCAGCTTCGGACTAGCGGCCTACGAGCAGTACTTC
CDR3 protein: CASSFGLAAYEQYF

J gene: TRBJ1-5
V gene: TRBV19
clone size: .
D gene: .
CDR3 length: 15
CDR3 DNA: TGTGCCAGTAGTAGAGGTTGGACGGTAAATCAGCCCCAGCATTTT
CDR3 protein: CASSRGWTVNQPQHF

J gene: TRBJ1-1
V gene: TRBV7-6
clone size: once
D gene: .
CDR3 length: 14
CDR3 DNA: TGTGCCAGCAGCGACGGACGGAGGAACACTGAAGCTTTCTTT
CDR3 protein: CASSDGRRNTEAFF

J gene: TRBJ2-5
V gene: TRBV5-6
clone size: .
D gene: .
CDR3 length: 13
CDR3 DNA: TGTGCCAGCAGCTTGGGAAGGGTAGAGACCCAGTACTTC
CDR3 protein: CASSLGRVETQYF

J gene: TRBJ2-3
V gene: TRBV6-5
clone size: .
D gene: .
CDR3 length: 14
CDR3 DNA: TGTGCCAGCAGTTACTCCGAAGTCACAGATACGCAGTATTTT
CDR3 protein: CASSYSEVTDTQYF

J gene: TRBJ1-1
V gene: TRBV10-3
clone size: .
D gene: TRBD1
CDR3 length: 14
CDR3 DNA: TGTGCCATCAGGGCCGGACAGGGGGGAGAGCGAGCTTTCTTT
CDR3 protein: CAIRAGQGGERAFF

J gene: TRBJ2-7
V gene: TRBV6-1
clone size: .
D gene: TRBD1
CDR3 length: 14
CDR3 DNA: TGTGCCAGCAGGGGACAGGGGCAAATCCACGAGCAGTACTTC
CDR3 protein: CASRGQGQIHEQYF

J gene: TRBJ1-2
V gene: TRBV10-3
clone size: .
D gene: TRBD1
CDR3 length: 13
CDR3 DNA: TGTGCCACCGGGACAGGCATTAACTATGGCTACACCTTC
CDR3 protein: CATGTGINYGYTF

J gene: TRBJ1-1
V gene: TRBV4-1
clone size: .
D gene: .
CDR3 length: 17
CDR3 DNA: TGCGCCAGCAGCCAAGATGGGGTGGGACAACGCGACACTGAAGCTTTCTTT
CDR3 protein: CASSQDGVGQRDTEAFF

J gene: TRBJ2-1
V gene: TRBV2
clone size: .
D gene: TRBD2
CDR3 length: 14
CDR3 DNA: TGTGCCAGCAGCGGGACTAGCGGGAGGTCTGAGCAGTTCTTC
CDR3 protein: CASSGTSGRSEQFF

J gene: TRBJ2-7
V gene: TRBV27
clone size: .
D gene: .
CDR3 length: 15
CDR3 DNA: TGTGCCAGCAGTTTAAAGTGGGTAGCATCCTACGAGCAGTACTTC
CDR3 protein: CASSLKWVASYEQYF